This TCR beta chain appears in the sequencing data of a study of T cell changes during pregnancy in multiple sclerosis. The ends were cut back, 3 bases at V and 6 bases at J, with 18 bases in the middle. Germline V gene sequence: CDR1 LNHDA, CDR2 SQIVND (reference sequence). There are 16 residues in the CDR3. The assay was immunoSEQ multiplex PCR, and TCRdb's table has in-frame clones only and misses some. The sample has roughly 69,000 clones, roughly nine tenths seen once. The source is a female donor in good health, enrolled as a control in a pregnancy study. The V and J genes are TRBV19 and TRBJ1-5, with D unclear. This specimen consisted of CD4+ T cells from peripheral blood mononuclear cells, obtained in the third trimester of pregnancy. The CDR3 sequence is CASSIGGQLSAQPQHF. DNA of the CDR3: TGTGCCAGTAGTATTGGCGGGCAGCTATCGGCTCAGCCCCAGCATTTT.